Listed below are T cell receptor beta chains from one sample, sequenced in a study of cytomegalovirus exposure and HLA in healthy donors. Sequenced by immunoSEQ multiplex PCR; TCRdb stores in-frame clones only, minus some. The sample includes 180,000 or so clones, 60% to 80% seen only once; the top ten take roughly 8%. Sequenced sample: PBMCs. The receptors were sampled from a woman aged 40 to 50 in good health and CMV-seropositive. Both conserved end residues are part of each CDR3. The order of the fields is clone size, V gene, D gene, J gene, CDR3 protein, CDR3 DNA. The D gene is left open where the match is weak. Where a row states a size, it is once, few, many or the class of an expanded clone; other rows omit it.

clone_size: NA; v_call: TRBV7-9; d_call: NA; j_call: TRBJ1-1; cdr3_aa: CASKVVALGDTEAFF; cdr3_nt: TGTGCCAGCAAGGTGGTGGCACTGGGAGACACTGAAGCTTTCTTT
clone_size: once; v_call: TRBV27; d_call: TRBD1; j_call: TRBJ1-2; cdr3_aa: CASSFNDRGRGGYTF; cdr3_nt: TGTGCCAGCAGTTTTAATGACAGGGGGAGGGGTGGCTACACCTTC
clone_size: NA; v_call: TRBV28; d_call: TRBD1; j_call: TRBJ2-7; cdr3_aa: CASSFGQGYEQYF; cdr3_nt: TGTGCCAGCAGCTTTGGACAGGGCTACGAGCAGTACTTC
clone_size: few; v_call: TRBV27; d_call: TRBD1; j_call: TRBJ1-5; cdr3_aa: CASSRTGQGVGQPQHF; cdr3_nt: TGTGCCAGCAGTCGCACAGGACAGGGGGTAGGTCAGCCCCAGCATTTT
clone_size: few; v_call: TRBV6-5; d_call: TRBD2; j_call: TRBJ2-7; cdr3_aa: CASSYSERGSYEQYF; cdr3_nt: TGTGCCAGCAGTTACTCAGAGCGGGGATCCTACGAGCAGTACTTC
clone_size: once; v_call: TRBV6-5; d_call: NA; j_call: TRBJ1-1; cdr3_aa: CASNPVGGNTEAFF; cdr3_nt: TGTGCCAGCAATCCGGTGGGGGGGAACACTGAAGCTTTCTTT
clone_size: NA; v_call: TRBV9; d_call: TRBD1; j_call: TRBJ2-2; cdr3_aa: CASSVGQGNTGELFF; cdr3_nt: TGTGCCAGCAGCGTAGGACAGGGGAACACCGGGGAGCTGTTTTTT
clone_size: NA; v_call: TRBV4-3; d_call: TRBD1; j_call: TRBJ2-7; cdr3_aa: CASSHDRGPYEQYF; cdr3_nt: TGCGCCAGCAGCCACGACAGGGGGCCCTACGAGCAGTACTTC
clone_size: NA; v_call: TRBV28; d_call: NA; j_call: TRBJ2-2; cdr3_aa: CAIRQAGAGELFF; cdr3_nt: TGTGCCATTAGACAGGCGGGGGCCGGGGAGCTGTTTTTT
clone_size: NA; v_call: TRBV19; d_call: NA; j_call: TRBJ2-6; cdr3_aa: CASSRTVNSGANVLTF; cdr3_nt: TGTGCCAGTAGTCGGACAGTCAACTCTGGGGCCAACGTCCTGACTTTC
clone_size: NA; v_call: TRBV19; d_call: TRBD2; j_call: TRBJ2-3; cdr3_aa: CASSIRLAGDTQYF; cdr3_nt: TGTGCCAGTAGTATAAGGCTAGCGGGAGATACGCAGTATTTT